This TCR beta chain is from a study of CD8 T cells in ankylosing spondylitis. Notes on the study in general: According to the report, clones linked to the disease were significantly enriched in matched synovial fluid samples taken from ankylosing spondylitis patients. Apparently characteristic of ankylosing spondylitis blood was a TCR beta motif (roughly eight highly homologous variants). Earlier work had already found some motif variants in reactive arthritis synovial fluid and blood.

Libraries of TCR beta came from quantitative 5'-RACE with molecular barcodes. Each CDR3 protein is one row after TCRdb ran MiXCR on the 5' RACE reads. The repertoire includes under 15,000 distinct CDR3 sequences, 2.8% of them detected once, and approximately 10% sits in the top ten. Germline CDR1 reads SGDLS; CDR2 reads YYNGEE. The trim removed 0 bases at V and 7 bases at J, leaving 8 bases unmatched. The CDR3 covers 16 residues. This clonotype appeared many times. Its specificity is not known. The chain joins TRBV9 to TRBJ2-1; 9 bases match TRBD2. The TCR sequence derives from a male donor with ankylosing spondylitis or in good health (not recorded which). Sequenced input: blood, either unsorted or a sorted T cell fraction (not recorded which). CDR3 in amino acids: CASSVVGGGAVNEQFF. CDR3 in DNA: TGTGCCAGCAGCGTAGTTGGCGGGGGGGCCGTGAATGAGCAGTTCTTC.